This TCR beta chain was sequenced during a study of T cells after yellow fever vaccination. Overall study: Any fraction with a low cell number was prepared using SMART-Seq v4 Ultra Low Input.

This clonotype came up a few times. Its specificity is unknown. Broader study findings: Clonotypes found in both CD4 and CD8 compartments made up a small share. Though weaker, the secondary response peaked faster, on day 5 versus 15.

TCR cDNA, made by 5'RACE template switching, carried an added universal primer site and UMIs. Using its own MiXCR run on the 5' RACE reads, TCRdb lists one record per CDR3 protein. The data hold 250,000 to 350,000 distinct CDR3 sequences, with around 9.3% observed a single time. The V segment lost 4 bases and the J segment 7 bases; nucleotides outside the gene matches: 5. The length of the CDR3 is 14 residues. CDR1 is MGHRA, CDR2 YSYEKL, per germline. The sample here was CD4+ T cells sorted from PBMCs, taken 5 days after the yellow fever booster vaccination. The chain combines TRBV4-1 with TRBJ2-1, with 9 nucleotides matching TRBD2. This TCR was recovered from a man younger than 35 who received the YFV17D yellow fever vaccine. The CDR3 DNA reads as TGCGCCAGCAGCCGCGGGGGGGCGAGGAATGAGCAGTTCTTC. Protein sequence: CASSRGGARNEQFF.